What follows describes a single TCR beta chain. Its specificity is unknown. 5'RACE with constant-segment primers built TCRalpha and TCRbeta cDNA libraries with UMIs. TCRdb itself ran the 5' RACE reads through MiXCR, one entry per CDR3 protein. The profile shows about 360,000 distinct CDR3 sequences, roughly 14% of them singletons. This sample is part of a study of T-cell memory formation after mild COVID-19. Findings and limits, study-wide: Shrinking CD4+ clones were chiefly CM and EM; CD8+ ones were chiefly EMRA. CD4/CD8 balance characterized clones contracting day 15 to 85, and CD4+ skew characterized later expanders. Some responding clones appeared in pre-infection memory, suggesting cross-reactive memory joined.

V was clipped by 2 bases and J by 4 bases, with 22 bases between them. CDR1 KGHDR and CDR2 SFDVKD come from the germline V gene. The CDR3 length is 19 residues. The chain employs TRBV24-1 and TRBJ2-2; tentative D call: TRBD1 (5 bases). The sequence came from a man aged 18-30 years who had mild COVID-19 (a few samples of this study predate the infection). Cell type and time point are not known. Sequencing was performed on PBMCs or a T cell subset sorted from them (not recorded which). DNA for the CDR3: TGTGCCACCAGTGATTCGGGCAGGGAAGGGTACAAGAGCACCGGGGAGCTGTTTTTT. Translated, it gives CATSDSGREGYKSTGELFF.